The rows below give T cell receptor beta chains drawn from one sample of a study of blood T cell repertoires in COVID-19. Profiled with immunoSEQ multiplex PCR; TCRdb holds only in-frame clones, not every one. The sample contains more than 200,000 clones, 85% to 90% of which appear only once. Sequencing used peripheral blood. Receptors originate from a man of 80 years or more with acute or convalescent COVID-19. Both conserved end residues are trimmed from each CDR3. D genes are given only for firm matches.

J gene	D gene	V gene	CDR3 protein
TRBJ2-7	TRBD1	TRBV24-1	ATSDPRDRTYEQY
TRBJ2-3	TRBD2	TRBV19	ASSPLAGGSTDTQY
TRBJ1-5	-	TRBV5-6	ASSLMGRANQPQH
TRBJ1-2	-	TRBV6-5	ASSPRPTVYGYT
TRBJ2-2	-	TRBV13	ASSSWESSRELF
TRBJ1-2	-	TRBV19	ARRIGSRGYGYT
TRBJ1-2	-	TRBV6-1	ASSEAYVGGNGYT
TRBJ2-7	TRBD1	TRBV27	ASRGQGRYEQY
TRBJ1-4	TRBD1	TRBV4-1	ASSQGQGAVREKLF
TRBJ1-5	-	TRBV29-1	SVKGRDQPQH
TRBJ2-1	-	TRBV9	ASSVDLNEQF
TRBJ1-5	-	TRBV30	AWSVVQGSQPQH
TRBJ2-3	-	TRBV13	ASSFYHSTDTQY
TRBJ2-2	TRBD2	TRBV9	ASSVALAANTGELF
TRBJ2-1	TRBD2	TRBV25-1	ASKASGSYNEQF
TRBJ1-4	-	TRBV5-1	ASRSGERPEKLF
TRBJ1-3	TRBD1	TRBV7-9	ASRRQGSGNTIY
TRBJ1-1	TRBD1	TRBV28	ASRPPDRENTEAF
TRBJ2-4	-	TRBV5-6	ASSLWGLPRENIQY
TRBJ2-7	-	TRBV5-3	ARSFVRYRYEQY
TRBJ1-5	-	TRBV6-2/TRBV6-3	ASSYSTGGGQPQH
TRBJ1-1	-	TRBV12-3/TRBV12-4	ASSFSSTEAF
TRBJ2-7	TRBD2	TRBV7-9	ASSTSYLIPGLAGYEQY
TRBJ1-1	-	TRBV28	ASQQIGTEAF
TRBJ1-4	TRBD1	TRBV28	ASRLGAGTGDEKLF
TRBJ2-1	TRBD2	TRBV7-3	ASSFLAGGGSYNEQF
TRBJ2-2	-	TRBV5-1	ASSLVSPANTGELF
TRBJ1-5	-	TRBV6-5	ASNRIQGDNQPQH
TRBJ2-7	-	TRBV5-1	ASSLRGGRGTASYEQY
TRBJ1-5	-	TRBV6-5	ASSYSRRSNQPQH
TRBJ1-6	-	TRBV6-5	ASSAGGQAPLH
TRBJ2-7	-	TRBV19	ASSSTQGRHEQY
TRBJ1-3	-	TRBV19	ASNPPGTGNTIY
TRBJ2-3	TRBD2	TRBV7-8	ASSLEGLAGDTQY
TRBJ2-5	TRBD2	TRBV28	ASSLGTSRTQY
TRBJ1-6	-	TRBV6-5	ASSYRRPTGGSPLH
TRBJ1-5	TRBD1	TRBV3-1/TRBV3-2	ASSHSKGVQGGDQPQH
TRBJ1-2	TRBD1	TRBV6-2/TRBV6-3	ASSVTGQGNYGYT
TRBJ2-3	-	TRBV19	ASRAGVVSTDTQY
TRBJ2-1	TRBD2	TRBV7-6	ASSLAGRLAGDLSSYNEQF
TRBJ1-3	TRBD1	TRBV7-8	ASSPRQGATGNTIY
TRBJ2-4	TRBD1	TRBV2	ASTRTGGASNIQY
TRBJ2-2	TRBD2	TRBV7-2	ASSVGLAGVSNGELF
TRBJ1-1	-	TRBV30	AWSVRANTEAF
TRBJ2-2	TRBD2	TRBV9	ASTRLAGALSSGELF
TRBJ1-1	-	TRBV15	ATSSPPMNTEAF
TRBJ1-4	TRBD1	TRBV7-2	ASSAQTGGFEKLF
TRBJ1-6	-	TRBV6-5	ASSYTGRGNSPLH
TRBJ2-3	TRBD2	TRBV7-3	ASSFSGNTDTQY
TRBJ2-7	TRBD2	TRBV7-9	ASSETSGRSYEQY
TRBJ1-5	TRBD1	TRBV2	ASSEVRGQGQPQH
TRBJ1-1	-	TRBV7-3	ASSLGGLNTEAF
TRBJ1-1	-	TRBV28	ASVYPGPNTEAF
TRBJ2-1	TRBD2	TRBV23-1	ATPEVAGGPGYNEQF
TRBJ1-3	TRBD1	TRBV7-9	ASSLVDRAGNTIY
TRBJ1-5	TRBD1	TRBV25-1	ASRGQGSRQPQH
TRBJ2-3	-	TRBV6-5	ASSYGRTDTQY
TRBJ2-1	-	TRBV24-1	ATSDSGDSPNEQF